One sample yielded the 9 T cell receptor beta chains listed below, sequenced in a study of blood T cell repertoires in COVID-19. The repertoire was sequenced with immunoSEQ multiplex PCR; TCRdb's copy has only in-frame clones and lacks some. This sample has around 200,000 clones; 70% to 90% occur once, and the top ten carry about 4.7%. Sample: PBMCs or T cells enriched from blood (not recorded which). Receptors originate from a woman aged 25-40 years who had been exposed to COVID-19.

This chain links TRBV27 with TRBJ1-5, with D possibly being TRBD1 (6 bases). V shed 8 bases and J shed 5 bases, with 16 bases lying between them. Germline V CDR1 and CDR2: MNHEY, SMNVEV (reference sequence). This CDR3 is 14 amino acids long. The CDR3: CASSQTGLYQPQHF. CDR3 DNA sequence: TGTGCCAGCTCCCAGACAGGTCTTTATCAGCCCCAGCATTTT.

V usage is TRBV18 and J usage is TRBJ1-4; D possibly corresponds to TRBD1 (5 bases). V lost 0 bases and J lost 4, with 9 bases in between. Germline lookup yields CDR1 KGHSH and CDR2 LQKENI. The CDR3 sequence is 15 residues long. CDR3 protein: CASSPPSGINEKLFF. CDR3 sequence (DNA): TGTGCCAGCTCACCACCGTCAGGGATTAATGAAAAACTGTTTTTT.

This chain joins TRBV6-6 and TRBJ2-2, with D tentatively TRBD2 (6 bases). Trimming pared 2 bases from V and 4 bases from J, leaving 14 bases between. Germline V CDR1 and CDR2: MNHNY, SVGAGI (reference sequence). This CDR3 comprises 16 residues. In DNA form, the CDR3 reads TGTGCCAGCAGTTACCAAACGACAGCGGGCACCGGGGAGCTGTTTTTT. This gives the protein CASSYQTTAGTGELFF.

V gene TRBV2 combines with J gene TRBJ1-2; TRBD1 aligns across 9 bases. CDR1 is SNHLY and CDR2 is FYNNEI in the germline V gene. This CDR3 spans 13 amino acids. The V and J ends lost 8 bases and 1 base, in that order; junction bases with no gene match: 2. The CDR3 here is CASGQGSNYGYTF. In DNA form, the CDR3 reads TGTGCCAGCGGACAGGGGAGTAACTATGGCTACACCTTC.

Many counts were recorded for this clone. The chain recombines TRBV5-1 with TRBJ1-3, with TRBD1 matching over 9 bases. The germline CDR1 and CDR2 sequences are SGHRS and YFSETQ. The V segment lost 0 bases and the J segment 2 bases; nucleotides outside the gene matches: 3. This CDR3 is 16 amino acids long. The CDR3 bases are TGCGCCAGCAGCTTGGCCGGGGACAGGGCTGGAAACACCATATATTTT. Its translation is CASSLAGDRAGNTIYF.

The chain carries TRBV3-1 (or the pseudogene TRBV3-2) and TRBJ2-1, with TRBD1 matching 7 bases. Unmatched junction bases numbered 3, after V lost 4 bases and J lost 0 bases. Germline V gives CDR1 LGHDT, CDR2 YNNKEL (reference sequence). The CDR3 totals 15 residues. The CDR3 reads CASSRRQGSYNEQFF. As DNA, the CDR3 is TGTGCCAGCAGCCGAAGACAGGGCTCCTACAATGAGCAGTTCTTC.

V usage is TRBV10-3 and J usage is TRBJ1-1; perhaps TRBD1 as D (6 bases). Germline V gene lookup returns CDR1 ENHRY and CDR2 SYGVKD. The CDR3 is 15 residues long. The V and J ends lost 7 bases and 8 bases respectively, with 23 bases between them. Here the CDR3 reads CAITKMLTGDSEAFF. CDR3 DNA sequence: TGTGCCATCACCAAGATGCTGACAGGAGATTCCGAAGCTTTCTTT.

V usage is TRBV6-1 and J usage is TRBJ1-5; 7 bases are a match to TRBD1. From germline, CDR1 is MNHNS and CDR2 SASEGT. This CDR3 is 19 amino acids long. J gave up 4 bases and V 1 base, and 16 bases lay outside the gene matches. This CDR3 is CASSEDYLTGQVGNQPQHF. CDR3 sequence (DNA): TGTGCCAGCAGTGAAGATTACTTGACAGGGCAGGTGGGTAATCAGCCCCAGCATTTT.

V gene TRBV18 combines with J gene TRBJ1-1, with D uncertain. Germline CDR1 and CDR2: KGHSH and LQKENI. V dropped 2 bases and J dropped 6 bases, with 10 bases sitting between them. The CDR3 length is 13 residues. The CDR3 region has the DNA TGTGCCAGCTCACCAGACACATTGGCTGAAGCTTTCTTT. Its protein product is CASSPDTLAEAFF.